These 5 T cell receptor beta chains originate from one sample sequenced in a study of blood T cell repertoires in COVID-19. Clones were read by immunoSEQ multiplex PCR, and TCRdb kept only the in-frame ones, dropping some. The sample consists of 200,000 to 250,000 clones, approximately 91% of them appearing once. Material: peripheral blood. The receptors were gathered from a woman between 40 and 55 years old with acute or convalescent COVID-19.

V is TRBV6-5 and J is TRBJ1-1; the D is unclear. Looked up from germline, CDR1 is MNHEY and CDR2 is SVGAGI. This CDR3 spans 12 amino acids. Trimming took off 8 bases at V and 1 base at J, with 8 bases between the two ends. The CDR3: CASSTTNTEAFF. For the CDR3, the DNA is TGTGCCAGCTCCACAACGAACACTGAAGCTTTCTTT.

This clone appeared a single time. The V gene is TRBV7-8, the J gene TRBJ2-7; D is unclear. This CDR3 has 13 residues. Trimming took 1 base from V and 3 from J, leaving 7 bases between them. Germline V gene sequence: CDR1 SGHVS, CDR2 FQNEAQ. The CDR3 here is CASSLERSYEQYV. The CDR3 DNA reads TGTGCCAGCAGCTTAGAACGGAGCTACGAGCAGTACGTC.

This clone has only a few counts. J is TRBJ1-1 and V is TRBV10-3, with a possible D match to TRBD1 (5 bases). The germline CDR1 and CDR2 sequences are ENHRY and SYGVKD. The CDR3 runs 13 residues. Trimming pared 5 bases from V and 2 bases from J, leaving 9 bases between. CDR3: CAISRQSNTEAFF. The CDR3 DNA sequence: TGTGCCATCAGTAGACAGAGTAACACTGAAGCTTTCTTT.

This chain links TRBV2 with TRBJ1-2; TRBD1 matches at 8 bases. Trimming removed 5 bases from V and 0 bases from J; junction bases left unmatched: 5. The germline V gene encodes CDR1 SNHLY and CDR2 FYNNEI. This CDR3 is built from 15 residues. The CDR3 DNA reads as TGTGCCAGCAGTCCCGGGACAGGCTCTAACTATGGCTACACCTTC. Translating it yields CASSPGTGSNYGYTF.

The genes are TRBV7-2 and TRBJ2-1, with 11 bases aligning to TRBD2. Germline V CDR1 and CDR2: SGHTA, FQGNSA. The trim removed 1 base at V and 2 bases at J, leaving 10 bases unmatched. The length of the CDR3 is 19 residues. CDR3: CASSLGGSGGATPYNEQFF. DNA for the CDR3: TGTGCCAGCAGCTTAGGCGGTAGCGGGGGGGCCACTCCCTACAATGAGCAGTTCTTC.